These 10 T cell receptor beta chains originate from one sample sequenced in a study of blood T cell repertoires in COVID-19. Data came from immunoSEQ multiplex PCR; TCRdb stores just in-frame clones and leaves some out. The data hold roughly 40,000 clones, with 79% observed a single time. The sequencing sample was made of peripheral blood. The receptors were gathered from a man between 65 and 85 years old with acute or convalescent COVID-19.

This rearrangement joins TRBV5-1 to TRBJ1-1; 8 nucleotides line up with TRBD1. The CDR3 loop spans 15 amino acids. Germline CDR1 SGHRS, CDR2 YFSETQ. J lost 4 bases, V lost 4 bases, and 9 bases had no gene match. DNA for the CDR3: TGCGCCAGCAGCGGGGGGACAGGTCGGCCCACTGAAGCTTTCTTT. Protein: CASSGGTGRPTEAFF.

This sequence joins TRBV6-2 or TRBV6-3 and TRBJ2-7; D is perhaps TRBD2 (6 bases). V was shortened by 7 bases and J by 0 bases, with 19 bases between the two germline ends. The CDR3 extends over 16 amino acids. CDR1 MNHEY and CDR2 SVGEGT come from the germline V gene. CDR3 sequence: CASTPHPSASSYEQYF. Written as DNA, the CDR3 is TGTGCCAGCACCCCCCACCCTAGCGCCAGCTCCTACGAGCAGTACTTC.

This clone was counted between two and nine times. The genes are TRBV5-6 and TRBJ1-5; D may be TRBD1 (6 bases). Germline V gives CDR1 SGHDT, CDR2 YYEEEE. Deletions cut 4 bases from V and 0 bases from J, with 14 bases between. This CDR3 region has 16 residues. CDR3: CASSASPGDSNQPQHF. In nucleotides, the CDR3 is TGTGCCAGCAGCGCGTCCCCAGGGGATAGCAATCAGCCCCAGCATTTT.

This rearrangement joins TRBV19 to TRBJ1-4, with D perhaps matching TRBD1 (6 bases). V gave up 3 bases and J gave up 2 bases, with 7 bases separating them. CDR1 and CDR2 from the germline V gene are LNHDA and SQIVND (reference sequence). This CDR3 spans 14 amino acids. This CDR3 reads CASSMQGTNEKLFF. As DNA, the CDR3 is TGTGCCAGTAGTATGCAGGGGACTAATGAAAAACTGTTTTTT.

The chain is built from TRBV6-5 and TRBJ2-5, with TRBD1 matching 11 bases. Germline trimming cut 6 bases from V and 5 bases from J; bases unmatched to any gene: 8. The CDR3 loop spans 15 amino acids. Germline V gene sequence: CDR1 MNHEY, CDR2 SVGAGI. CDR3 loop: CASSQGQGVGETQYF. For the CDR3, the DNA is TGTGCCAGCAGCCAGGGACAGGGGGTAGGGGAGACCCAGTACTTC.

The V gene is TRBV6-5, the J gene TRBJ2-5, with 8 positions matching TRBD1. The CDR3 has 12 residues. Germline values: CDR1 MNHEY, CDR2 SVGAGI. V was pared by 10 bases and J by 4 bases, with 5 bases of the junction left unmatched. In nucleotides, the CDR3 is TGTGCCACCCTACAGGGGGGAGAGACCCAGTACTTC. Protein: CATLQGGETQYF.

The CDR3 DNA sequence: TGTGCCAGCAGTCCCCAGGGGCGCAACACTGAAGCTTTCTTT. It translates to CASSPQGRNTEAFF. The rearrangement joins TRBV11-2 to TRBJ1-1; tentatively, D is TRBD1 (6 bases). Deletions cut 6 bases from V and 2 bases from J, with 13 bases between. CDR1 and CDR2 (germline): SGHAT, FQNNGV. This CDR3 contains 14 residues.

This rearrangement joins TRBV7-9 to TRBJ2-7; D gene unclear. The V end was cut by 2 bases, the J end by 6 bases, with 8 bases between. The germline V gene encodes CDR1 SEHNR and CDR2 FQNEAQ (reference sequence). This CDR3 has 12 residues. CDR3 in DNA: TGTGCCAGCAGCTTACCCCTAGGCGAGCAGTACTTC. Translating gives CASSLPLGEQYF.

CDR3 DNA: TGTGCCAGCAGCCAAGGGGCGACCTCCTACGAGCAGTACTTC. Its protein product is CASSQGATSYEQYF. This sequence joins TRBV3-1 (or the pseudogene TRBV3-2) and TRBJ2-7; D not certain. Germline CDR1 LGHDT, CDR2 YNNKEL (reference sequence). Trimming took 1 base from V and 0 from J, leaving 7 bases between them. The CDR3 runs to 14 residues.

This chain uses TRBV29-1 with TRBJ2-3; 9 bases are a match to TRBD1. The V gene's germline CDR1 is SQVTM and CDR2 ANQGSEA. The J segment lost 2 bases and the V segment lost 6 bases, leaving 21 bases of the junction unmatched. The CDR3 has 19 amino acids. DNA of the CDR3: TGCAGCGTCCCTGGCGAGGGGACAGGGAGGGGTCGCTTCACAGATACGCAGTATTTT. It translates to CSVPGEGTGRGRFTDTQYF.